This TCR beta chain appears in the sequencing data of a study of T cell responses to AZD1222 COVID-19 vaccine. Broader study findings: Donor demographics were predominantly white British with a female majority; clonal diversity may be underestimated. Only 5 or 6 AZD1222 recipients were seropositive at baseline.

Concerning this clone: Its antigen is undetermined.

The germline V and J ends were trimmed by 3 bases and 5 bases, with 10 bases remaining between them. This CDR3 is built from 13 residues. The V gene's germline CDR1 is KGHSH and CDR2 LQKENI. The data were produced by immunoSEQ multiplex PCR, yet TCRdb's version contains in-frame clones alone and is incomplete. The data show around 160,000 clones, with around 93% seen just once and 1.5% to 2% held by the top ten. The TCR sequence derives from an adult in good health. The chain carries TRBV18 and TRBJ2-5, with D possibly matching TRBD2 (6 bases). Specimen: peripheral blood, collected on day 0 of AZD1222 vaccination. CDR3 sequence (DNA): TGTGCCAGCTCACCGGGACTGGGGGAGACCCAGTACTTC. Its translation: CASSPGLGETQYF.